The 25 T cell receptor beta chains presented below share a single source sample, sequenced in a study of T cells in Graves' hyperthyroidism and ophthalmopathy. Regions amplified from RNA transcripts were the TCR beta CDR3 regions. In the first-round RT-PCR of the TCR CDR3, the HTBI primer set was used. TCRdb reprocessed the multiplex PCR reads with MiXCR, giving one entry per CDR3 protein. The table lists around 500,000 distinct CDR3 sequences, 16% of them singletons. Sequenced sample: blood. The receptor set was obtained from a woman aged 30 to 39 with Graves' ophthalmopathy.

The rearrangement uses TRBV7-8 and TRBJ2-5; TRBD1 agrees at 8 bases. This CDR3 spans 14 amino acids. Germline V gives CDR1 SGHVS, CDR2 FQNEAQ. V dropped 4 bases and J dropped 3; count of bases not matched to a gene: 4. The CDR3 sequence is CASSSPTGEETQYF. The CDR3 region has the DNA TGTGCCAGCAGCTCCCCGACAGGGGAAGAGACCCAGTACTTC.

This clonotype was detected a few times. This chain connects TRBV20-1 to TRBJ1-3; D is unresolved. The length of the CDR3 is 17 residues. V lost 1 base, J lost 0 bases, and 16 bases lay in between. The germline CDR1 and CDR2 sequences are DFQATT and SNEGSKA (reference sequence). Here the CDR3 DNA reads TGCAGTGCTAGAGGTGGGGTGGGGTTTCCCTCTGGAAACACCATATATTTT. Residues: CSARGGVGFPSGNTIYF.

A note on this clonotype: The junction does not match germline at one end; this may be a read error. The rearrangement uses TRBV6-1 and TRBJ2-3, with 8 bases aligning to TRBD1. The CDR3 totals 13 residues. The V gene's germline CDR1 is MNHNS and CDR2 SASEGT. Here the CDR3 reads CANSKDRGDTQYF. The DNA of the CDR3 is TGTGCCAACAGTAAAGACAGGGGTGATACGCAGTATTTT.

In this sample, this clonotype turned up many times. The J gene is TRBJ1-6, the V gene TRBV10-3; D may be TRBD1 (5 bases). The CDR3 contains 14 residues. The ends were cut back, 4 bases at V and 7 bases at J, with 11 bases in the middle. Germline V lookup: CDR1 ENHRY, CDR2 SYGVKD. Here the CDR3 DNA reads TGTGCCATCAGTGCTGGGGCAGAAAATTCACCCCTCCACTTT. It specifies CAISAGAENSPLHF.

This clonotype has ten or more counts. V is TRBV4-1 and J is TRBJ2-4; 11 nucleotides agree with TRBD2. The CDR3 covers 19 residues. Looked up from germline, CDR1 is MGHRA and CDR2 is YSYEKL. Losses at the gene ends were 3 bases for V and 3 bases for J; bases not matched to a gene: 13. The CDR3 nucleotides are TGCGCCAGCAGCCAGCCGGGACTAGCGGTCCTGGTGAACAAAAACATTCAGTACTTC. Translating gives CASSQPGLAVLVNKNIQYF.

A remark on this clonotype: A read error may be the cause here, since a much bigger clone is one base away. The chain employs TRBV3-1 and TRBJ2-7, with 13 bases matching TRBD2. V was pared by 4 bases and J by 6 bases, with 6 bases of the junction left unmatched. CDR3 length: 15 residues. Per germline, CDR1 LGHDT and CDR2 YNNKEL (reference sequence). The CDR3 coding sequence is TGTGCCAGCAGCCGAAGACTAGCGGGAGGCTGCGAGCAGTACTTC. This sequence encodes CASSRRLAGGCEQYF.

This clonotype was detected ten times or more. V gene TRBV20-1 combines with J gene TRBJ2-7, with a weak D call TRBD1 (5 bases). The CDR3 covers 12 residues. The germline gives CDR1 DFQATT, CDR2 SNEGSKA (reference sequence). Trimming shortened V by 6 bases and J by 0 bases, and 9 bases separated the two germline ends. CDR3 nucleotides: TGCAGTGCCAAGACAGACTCCTACGAGCAGTACTTC. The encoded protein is CSAKTDSYEQYF.

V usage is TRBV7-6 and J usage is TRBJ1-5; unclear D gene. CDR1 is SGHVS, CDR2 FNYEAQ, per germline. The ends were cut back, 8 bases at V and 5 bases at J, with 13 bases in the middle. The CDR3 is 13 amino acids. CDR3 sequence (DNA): TGTGCCAGCCGACGGACTTGCGATCAGCCCCAGCATTTT. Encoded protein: CASRRTCDQPQHF.

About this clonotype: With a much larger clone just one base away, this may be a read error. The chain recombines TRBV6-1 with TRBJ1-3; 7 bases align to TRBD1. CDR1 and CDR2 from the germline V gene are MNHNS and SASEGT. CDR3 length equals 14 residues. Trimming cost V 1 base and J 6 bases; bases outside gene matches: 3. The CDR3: CASSEVGTENTIYF. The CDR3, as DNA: TGTGCCAGCAGTGAAGTCGGGACAGAAAACACCATATATTTT.

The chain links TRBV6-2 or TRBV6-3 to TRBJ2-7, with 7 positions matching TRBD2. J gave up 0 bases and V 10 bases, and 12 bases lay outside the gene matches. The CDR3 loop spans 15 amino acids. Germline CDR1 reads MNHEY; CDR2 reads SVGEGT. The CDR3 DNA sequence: TGTGCCATCGGGGGTACTAGCGAGAGCTCCTACGAGCAGTACTTC. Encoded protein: CAIGGTSESSYEQYF.

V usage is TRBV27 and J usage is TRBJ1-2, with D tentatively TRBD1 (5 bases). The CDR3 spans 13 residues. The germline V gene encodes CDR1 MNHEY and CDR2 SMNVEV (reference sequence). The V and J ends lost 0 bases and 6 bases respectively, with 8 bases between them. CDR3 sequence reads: CASSLSGGNGYTF. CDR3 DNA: TGTGCCAGCAGTTTATCCGGGGGGAATGGCTACACCTTC.

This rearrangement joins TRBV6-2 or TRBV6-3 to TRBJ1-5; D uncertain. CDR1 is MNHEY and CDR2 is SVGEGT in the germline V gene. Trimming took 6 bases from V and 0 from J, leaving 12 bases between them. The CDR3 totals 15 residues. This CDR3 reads CASSRLDPSNQPQHF. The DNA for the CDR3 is TGTGCCAGCAGCCGATTAGATCCTAGCAATCAGCCCCAGCATTTT.

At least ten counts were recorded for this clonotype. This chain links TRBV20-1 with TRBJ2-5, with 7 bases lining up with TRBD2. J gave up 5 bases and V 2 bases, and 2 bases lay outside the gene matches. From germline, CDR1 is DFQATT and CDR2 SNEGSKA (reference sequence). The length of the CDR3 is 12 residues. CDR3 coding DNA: TGCAGTGCTAGACTAGCGGCGGAGACCCAGTACTTC. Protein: CSARLAAETQYF.

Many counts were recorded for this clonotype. DNA for the CDR3: TGTGCCTGGAGTGTATCCCGAGGGAACTACGAGCAGTACTTC. This sequence encodes CAWSVSRGNYEQYF. The chain carries TRBV30 and TRBJ2-7, with D possibly matching TRBD2 (5 bases). CDR1 and CDR2 (germline): GTSNPN, SVGIG (reference sequence). Trimming removed 0 bases at V and 3 bases at J, with 12 bases between. This CDR3 has 14 amino acids.

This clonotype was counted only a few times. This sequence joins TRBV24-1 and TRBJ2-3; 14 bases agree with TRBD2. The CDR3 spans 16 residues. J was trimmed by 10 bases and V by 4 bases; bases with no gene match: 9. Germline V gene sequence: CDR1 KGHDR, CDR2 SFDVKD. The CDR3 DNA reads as TGTGCCACCAGTGACCCTGGGACTAGCGGGAGAGGCCCGCAGTATTTT. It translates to CATSDPGTSGRGPQYF.

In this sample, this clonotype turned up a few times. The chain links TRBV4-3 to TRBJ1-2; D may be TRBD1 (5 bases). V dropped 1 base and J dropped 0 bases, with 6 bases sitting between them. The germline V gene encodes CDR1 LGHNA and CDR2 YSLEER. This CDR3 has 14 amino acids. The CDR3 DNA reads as TGCGCCAGCAGCCAAGGGGGGTCTAACTATGGCTACACCTTC. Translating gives CASSQGGSNYGYTF.

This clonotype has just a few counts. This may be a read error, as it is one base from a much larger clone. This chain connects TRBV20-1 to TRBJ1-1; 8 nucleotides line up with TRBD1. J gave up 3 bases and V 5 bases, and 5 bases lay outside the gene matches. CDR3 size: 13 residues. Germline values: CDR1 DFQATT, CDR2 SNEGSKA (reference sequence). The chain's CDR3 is CSAPTGAYTEAFF. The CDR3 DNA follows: TGCAGTGCTCCGACAGGGGCTTACACTGAAGCTTTCTTT.

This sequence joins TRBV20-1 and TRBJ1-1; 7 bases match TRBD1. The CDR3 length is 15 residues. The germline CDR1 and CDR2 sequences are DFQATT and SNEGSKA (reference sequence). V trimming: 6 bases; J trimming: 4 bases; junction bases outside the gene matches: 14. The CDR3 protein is CSAKKDDRAGTEAFF. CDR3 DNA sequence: TGCAGTGCGAAGAAGGACGACAGGGCGGGCACTGAAGCTTTCTTT.

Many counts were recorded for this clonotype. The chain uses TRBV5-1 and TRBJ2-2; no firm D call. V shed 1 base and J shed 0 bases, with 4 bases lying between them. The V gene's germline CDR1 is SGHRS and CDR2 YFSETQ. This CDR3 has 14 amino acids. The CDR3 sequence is CASSLPSNTGELFF. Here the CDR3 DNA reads TGCGCCAGCAGCTTGCCTTCGAACACCGGGGAGCTGTTTTTT.

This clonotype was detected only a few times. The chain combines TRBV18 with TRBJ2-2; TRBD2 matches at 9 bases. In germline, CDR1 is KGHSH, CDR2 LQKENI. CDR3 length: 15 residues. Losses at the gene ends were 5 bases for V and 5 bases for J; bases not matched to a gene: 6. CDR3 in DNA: TGTGCCAGCTCAAGGGGACTAGCAGAAACCGGGGAGCTGTTTTTT. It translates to CASSRGLAETGELFF.

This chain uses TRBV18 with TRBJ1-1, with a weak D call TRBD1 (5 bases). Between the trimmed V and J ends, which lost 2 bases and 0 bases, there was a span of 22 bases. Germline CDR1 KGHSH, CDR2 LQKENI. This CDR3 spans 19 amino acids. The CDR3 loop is CASSPIHLRQGPMNTEAFF. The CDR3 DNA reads TGTGCCAGCTCACCAATTCATCTTCGGCAGGGCCCCATGAACACTGAAGCTTTCTTT.

The CDR3 bases are TGTGCCAGCAGTCCTTCCTCGTTCAGCAGGACGGCCGGGGAGCTGTTTTTT. It is translated as CASSPSSFSRTAGELFF. This chain uses TRBV12-3 or TRBV12-4 with TRBJ2-2; D gene unclear. The CDR3 totals 17 residues. V lost 5 bases, J lost 6 bases, and 22 bases lay in between.

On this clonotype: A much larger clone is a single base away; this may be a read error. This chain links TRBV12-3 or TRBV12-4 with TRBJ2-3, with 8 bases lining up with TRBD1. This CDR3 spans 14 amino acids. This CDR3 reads CVSRTGISTDTQYF. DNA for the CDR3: TGTGTCAGTCGGACAGGGATTAGCACAGATACGCAGTATTTT.

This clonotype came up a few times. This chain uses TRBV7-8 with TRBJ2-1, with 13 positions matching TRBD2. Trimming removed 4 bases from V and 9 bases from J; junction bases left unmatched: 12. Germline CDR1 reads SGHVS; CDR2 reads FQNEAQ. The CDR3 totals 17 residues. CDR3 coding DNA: TGTGCCAGCAGCTGGCCGGGACTAGCGGGAAACCGGGGTGAGCAGTTCTTC. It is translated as CASSWPGLAGNRGEQFF.

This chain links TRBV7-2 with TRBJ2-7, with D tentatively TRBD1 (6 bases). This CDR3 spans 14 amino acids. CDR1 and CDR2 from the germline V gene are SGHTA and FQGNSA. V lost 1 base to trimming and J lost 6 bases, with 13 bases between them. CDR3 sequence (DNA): TGTGCCAGCAGCTTAGAAGTCGCAGGGGCCGAGCAGTACTTC. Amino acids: CASSLEVAGAEQYF.